These 20 T cell receptor beta chains were sequenced from one sample in a study of shared clonotypes between healthy human individuals. TCRdb keeps only in-frame clones here, not all; method: immunoSEQ multiplex PCR. The data hold over 850,000 clones, with 78% observed a single time. The source material was memory CD4+ T cells from PBMCs. Regarding subset: CD45RA-negative fraction. Receptors were obtained from a man between 18 and 29 years old in good health. Some clones in this sample may be carry-over from other donors' samples.

This clone was seen more than once but under ten times. The chain uses TRBV9 and TRBJ1-3; no clear D. Trimming removed 4 bases at V and 0 bases at J, with 11 bases between. The CDR3 is made up of 15 amino acids. CDR1 is SGDLS and CDR2 is YYNGEE in the germline V gene. CDR3 residues: CASSLGPGSGNTIYF. The CDR3 coding sequence is TGTGCCAGCAGCCTCGGGCCGGGCTCTGGAAACACCATATATTTT.

This clone was counted between two and nine times. V and J are TRBV2 and TRBJ2-1, with 10 positions matching TRBD2. This CDR3 spans 16 amino acids. From germline, CDR1 is SNHLY and CDR2 FYNNEI. J lost 3 bases, V lost 7 bases, and 9 bases had no gene match. CDR3 bases: TGTGCCAGCACCTTGAGTCTAGCGGGAGTCTACAATGAGCAGTTCTTC. Translated: CASTLSLAGVYNEQFF.

On this clone itself: The same CDR3 is also encoded by other DNA sequences in this sample. This chain links TRBV5-1 with TRBJ2-1; 7 positions match TRBD2. The V and J ends lost 0 bases and 2 bases, in that order; junction bases with no gene match: 2. This CDR3 is 15 amino acids long. Per the germline V gene, CDR1 is SGHRS and CDR2 is YFSETQ. CDR3 sequence (DNA): TGCGCCAGCAGCTTGGGGCTAGCGGCCTACAATGAGCAGTTCTTC. It translates to CASSLGLAAYNEQFF.

The chain joins TRBV2 to TRBJ2-7; D assignment may be TRBD1 or TRBD2 (6 bases each). Trimming cost V 10 bases and J 0 bases, with 13 bases left between them. This CDR3 spans 13 amino acids. Germline V CDR1 and CDR2: SNHLY, FYNNEI. CDR3 residues: CATGAGYSYEQYF. CDR3 DNA: TGTGCCACGGGGGCAGGATACTCCTACGAGCAGTACTTC.

V and J are TRBV7-2 and TRBJ2-1, with 7 bases fitting TRBD1. CDR1 and CDR2 from the germline V gene are SGHTA and FQGNSA. The CDR3 extends over 15 amino acids. Trimming cost V 7 bases and J 3 bases; bases outside gene matches: 9. CDR3 residues: CASIAGTEHYNEQFF. As DNA, the CDR3 is TGTGCCAGCATCGCCGGGACAGAACACTACAATGAGCAGTTCTTC.

This clone has just a few counts. This CDR3 is also generated by other DNA sequences in the sample. This chain uses TRBV28 with TRBJ1-2; a possible D gene is TRBD1 (6 bases). This CDR3 is 13 amino acids long. V shed 3 bases and J shed 3 bases, with 8 bases lying between them. Per germline, CDR1 MDHEN and CDR2 SYDVKM. CDR3 coding DNA: TGTGCCAGCAGTTTGTCAGGGGACTATGGCTACACCTTC. It is translated as CASSLSGDYGYTF.

This clone showed up just a few times. This rearrangement joins TRBV10-3 to TRBJ1-1; D is undetermined. The CDR3 is 12 amino acids. The V gene's germline CDR1 is ENHRY and CDR2 SYGVKD. V lost 2 bases and J 8 bases, leaving 9 bases between the germline ends. The CDR3, as DNA: TGTGCCATCAGTGAGAATGTGCAGGAAGCTTTCTTT. Amino acid sequence: CAISENVQEAFF.

The V call is TRBV6-1, the J call TRBJ2-7; tentatively, D is TRBD1 (5 bases). The CDR3 is 14 amino acids. The V end was cut by 5 bases, the J end by 3 bases, with 14 bases between. Germline V lookup: CDR1 MNHNS, CDR2 SASEGT. This chain's CDR3 is CASSLQETVYEQYF. CDR3 nucleotide sequence: TGTGCCAGCAGTTTACAGGAAACCGTCTACGAGCAGTACTTC.

The chain uses TRBV27 and TRBJ2-5; D uncertain. The CDR3 loop spans 13 amino acids. The V end lost 4 bases, the J end lost 2 bases, and 8 bases lay between the germline ends. Germline V lookup: CDR1 MNHEY, CDR2 SMNVEV (reference sequence). The CDR3 loop reads CASSSYTQETQYF. The CDR3 DNA sequence: TGTGCCAGCAGTTCTTACACTCAAGAGACCCAGTACTTC.

In its sample, this clone was seen once. The rearrangement links TRBV2 to TRBJ2-6; 8 positions match TRBD1. The germline gives CDR1 SNHLY, CDR2 FYNNEI. The J segment lost 3 bases and the V segment lost 8 bases, leaving 3 bases of the junction unmatched. The CDR3 totals 14 residues. CDR3 amino acids: CASLQGGGANVLTF. The CDR3, as DNA: TGTGCCAGCTTACAGGGGGGTGGGGCCAACGTCCTGACTTTC.

A remark on this clone: Additional DNA sequences in this sample encode the identical CDR3. The DNA for the CDR3 is TGTGCCAGCTCACCACCGGGGGCACAAGAGACCCAGTACTTC. As protein: CASSPPGAQETQYF. J is TRBJ2-5 and V is TRBV18; tentative D call: TRBD1 (6 bases). Trimming took off 0 bases at V and 2 bases at J, with 7 bases between the two ends. CDR1 is KGHSH and CDR2 is LQKENI in the germline V gene. The CDR3 is 14 amino acids.

This clone was counted a single time. V is TRBV19 and J is TRBJ1-1, with D tentatively TRBD1 (5 bases). The ends were cut back, 0 bases at V and 6 bases at J, with 20 bases in the middle. This CDR3 has 17 residues. The germline V gene encodes CDR1 LNHDA and CDR2 SQIVND (reference sequence). CDR3 bases: TGTGCCAGTAGTATAGACTCACAGGTCTGGGGGAATTCTGAAGCTTTCTTT. Encoded protein: CASSIDSQVWGNSEAFF. The full variable domain, in which reference TRBV19 and TRBJ1-1 provide the parts outside the CDR3, is DGGITQSPKYLFRKEGQNVTLSCEQNLNHDAMYWYRQDPGQGLRLIYYSQIVNDFQKGDIAEGYSVSREKKESFPLTVTSAQKNPTAFYLCASSIDSQVWGNSEAFFGQGTRLTVV.

This clone was picked up a small number of times. This sequence joins TRBV2 and TRBJ2-2, with D possibly TRBD1 on 6 matching bases. This CDR3 spans 13 amino acids. With 7 bases removed from V and 6 bases from J, the gap between germline ends came to 12 bases. CDR1 and CDR2 (germline): SNHLY, FYNNEI. The CDR3 DNA reads TGTGCCAGCACCTACAGGGTACCCGGGGAGCTGTTTTTT. Translation: CASTYRVPGELFF.

The chain carries TRBV12-5 and TRBJ2-1; TRBD2 aligns across 12 bases. The CDR3 covers 17 residues. Germline lookup yields CDR1 LGHNT and CDR2 FRNRAP. After removal of 1 base from V and 4 bases from J, the junction contained 5 bases not matched to a gene. The CDR3 loop is CASGLDIGTSGYNEQFF. The DNA for the CDR3 is TGTGCTAGTGGTTTGGACATCGGGACTAGCGGGTACAATGAGCAGTTCTTC.

The V gene is TRBV5-1, the J gene TRBJ2-7; D gene uncertain. Trimming removed 0 bases from V and 6 bases from J, with 16 bases in between. This CDR3 has 15 residues. Germline loops: CDR1 SGHRS, CDR2 YFSETQ. The CDR3 spells CASSLVGSRFGEQYF. CDR3 coding DNA: TGCGCCAGCAGCTTGGTAGGGTCGAGGTTCGGCGAGCAGTACTTC.

Comments on this clone: The sample contains more than one DNA sequence encoding this CDR3. DNA of the CDR3: TGCGCCAGCAGCTTGGCCGGGACCAGTGAAGAGACCCAGTACTTC. Translating gives CASSLAGTSEETQYF. V and J are TRBV5-1 and TRBJ2-5; D might be TRBD1 or TRBD2, each matching 5 bases. Deletions cut 0 bases from V and 3 bases from J, with 12 bases between. CDR3 length: 15 residues. The germline gives CDR1 SGHRS, CDR2 YFSETQ.

This chain connects TRBV5-1 to TRBJ2-3; 7 bases are a match to TRBD1. Germline-derived CDR1 and CDR2 are SGHRS and YFSETQ. The J segment lost 0 bases and the V segment lost 2 bases, leaving 6 bases of the junction unmatched. CDR3 length: 16 amino acids. The CDR3, as DNA: TGCGCCAGCAGCTTAAACCCCAGGGGGAGCACAGATACGCAGTATTTT. This translates into CASSLNPRGSTDTQYF.

This rearrangement joins TRBV7-8 to TRBJ2-7; 10 bases fit TRBD1. The ends lost 5 bases at V and 5 bases at J; junction bases unmatched: 3. This CDR3 has 13 residues. The V gene's germline CDR1 is SGHVS and CDR2 FQNEAQ. The CDR3, as DNA: TGTGCCAGCAGCCCCGGGACAGGGGACGAGCAGTACTTC. Translating it yields CASSPGTGDEQYF.

J is TRBJ1-2 and V is TRBV10-3, with 7 bases that match TRBD1. The CDR3 runs to 13 residues. Germline V gene sequence: CDR1 ENHRY, CDR2 SYGVKD. The trim removed 7 bases at V and 5 bases at J, leaving 7 bases unmatched. The CDR3 spells CAITPDRKYGYTF. In DNA form, the CDR3 reads TGTGCCATCACCCCGGACAGGAAGTATGGCTACACCTTC.

V is TRBV5-1 and J is TRBJ2-2; weak D call: TRBD1 (6 bases). Trimming cost V 4 bases and J 0 bases, with 10 bases left between them. The germline gives CDR1 SGHRS, CDR2 YFSETQ. The CDR3 is made up of 15 amino acids. The CDR3 sequence is CASSPGHTNTGELFF. The DNA for the CDR3 is TGCGCCAGCAGCCCGGGACATACGAACACCGGGGAGCTGTTTTTT.